What follows describes a single TCR beta chain. Its antigen is undetermined. This record comes from a study of cytomegalovirus exposure and HLA in healthy donors. The study's findings and limits: A few V segments could not be told apart, such as TRBV6-2 and TRBV6-3, and were left out. In a later analysis, the majority of CMV-associated beta chains seemingly showed HLA restriction. An ancestry cluster, one associated with Asian ancestry, reportedly showed fewer N-insertions than the approximately 650-donor mean in a later analysis.

The PCR used 60 Vbeta and 13 Jbeta primers. Clones were read by immunoSEQ multiplex PCR, and TCRdb kept only the in-frame ones, dropping some. In all, the sample yields under 100,000 clones. The germline gives CDR1 MDHEN, CDR2 SYDVKM. CDR3 size: 12 residues. Trimming pared 7 bases from V and 3 bases from J, leaving 10 bases between. The sample consisted of PBMCs. This TCR was recovered from a man aged 30 to 45 in good health and CMV-seronegative. The chain recombines TRBV28 with TRBJ2-7; D remains unclear. For the CDR3, the DNA is TGTGCCAGCAAAGACACGTTCTACGAGCAGTACTTC. As protein: CASKDTFYEQYF.